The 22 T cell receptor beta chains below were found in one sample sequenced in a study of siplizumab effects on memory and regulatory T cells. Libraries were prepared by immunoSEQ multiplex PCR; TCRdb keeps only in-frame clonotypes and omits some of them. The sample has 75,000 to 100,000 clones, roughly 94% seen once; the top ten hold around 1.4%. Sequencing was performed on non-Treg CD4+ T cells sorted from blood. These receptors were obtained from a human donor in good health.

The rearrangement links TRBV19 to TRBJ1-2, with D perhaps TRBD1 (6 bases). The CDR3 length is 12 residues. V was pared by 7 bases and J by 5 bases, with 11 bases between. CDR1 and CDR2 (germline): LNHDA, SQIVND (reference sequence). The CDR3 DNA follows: TGTGCCAGTACCAAGGGGGGGTATGGCTACACCTTC. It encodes CASTKGGYGYTF.

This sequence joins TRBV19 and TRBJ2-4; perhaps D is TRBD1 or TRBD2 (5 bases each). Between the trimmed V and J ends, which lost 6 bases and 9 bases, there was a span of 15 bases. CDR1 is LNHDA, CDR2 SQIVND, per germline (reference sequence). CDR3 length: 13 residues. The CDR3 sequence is CASSTGAGAIQYF. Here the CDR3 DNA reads TGTGCCAGTAGCACCGGAGCCGGGGCCATTCAGTACTTC. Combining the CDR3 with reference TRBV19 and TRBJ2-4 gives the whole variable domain DGGITQSPKYLFRKEGQNVTLSCEQNLNHDAMYWYRQDPGQGLRLIYYSQIVNDFQKGDIAEGYSVSREKKESFPLTVTSAQKNPTAFYLCASSTGAGAIQYFGAGTRLSVL.

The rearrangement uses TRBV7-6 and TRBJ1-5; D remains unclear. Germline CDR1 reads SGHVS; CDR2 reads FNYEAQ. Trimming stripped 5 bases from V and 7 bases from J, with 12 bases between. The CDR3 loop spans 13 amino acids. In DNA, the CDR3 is TGTGCCAGCAGCCCCGATGGGGTCCAGCCCCAGCATTTT. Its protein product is CASSPDGVQPQHF. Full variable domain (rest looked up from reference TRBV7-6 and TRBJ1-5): GAGVSQSPRYKVTKRGQDVALRCDPISGHVSLYWYRQALGQGPEFLTYFNYEAQQDKSGLPNDRFSAERPEGSISTLTIQRTEQRDSAMYRCASSPDGVQPQHFGDGTRLSIL.

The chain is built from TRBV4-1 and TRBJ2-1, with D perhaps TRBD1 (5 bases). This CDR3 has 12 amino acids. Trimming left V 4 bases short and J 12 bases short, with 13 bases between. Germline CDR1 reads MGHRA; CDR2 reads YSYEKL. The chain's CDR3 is CASSPTGLWQFF. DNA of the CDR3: TGCGCCAGCAGCCCAACAGGATTGTGGCAGTTCTTC.

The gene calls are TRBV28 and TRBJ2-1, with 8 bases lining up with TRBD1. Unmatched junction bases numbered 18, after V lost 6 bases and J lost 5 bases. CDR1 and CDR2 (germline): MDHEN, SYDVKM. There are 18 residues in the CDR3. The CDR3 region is CASSPTYRGASVNNEQFF. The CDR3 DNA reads TGTGCCAGCAGCCCCACTTACAGGGGGGCAAGCGTAAACAATGAGCAGTTCTTC.

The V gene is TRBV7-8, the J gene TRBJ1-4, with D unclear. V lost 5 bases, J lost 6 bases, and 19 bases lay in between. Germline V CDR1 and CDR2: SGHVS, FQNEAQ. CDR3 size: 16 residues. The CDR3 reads CASSPLRAQAHEKLFF. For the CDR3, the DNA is TGTGCCAGCAGCCCCCTGAGGGCCCAGGCCCATGAAAAACTGTTTTTT.

CDR3 bases: TGTGCCAGCAGTGACTCCTCTACAGGGAAGTACGAGCAGTACTTC. It is translated as CASSDSSTGKYEQYF. The chain employs TRBV6-4 and TRBJ2-7, with D perhaps matching TRBD1 (6 bases). Trimming left V 0 bases short and J 4 bases short, with 13 bases between. This CDR3 spans 15 amino acids. From germline, CDR1 is MRHNA and CDR2 SNTAGT.

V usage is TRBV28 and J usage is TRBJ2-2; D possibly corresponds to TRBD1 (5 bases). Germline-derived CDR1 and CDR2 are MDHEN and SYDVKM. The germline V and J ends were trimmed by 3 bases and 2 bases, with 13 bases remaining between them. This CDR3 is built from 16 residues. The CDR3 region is CASSFSPTGNTGELFF. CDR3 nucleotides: TGTGCCAGCAGTTTTTCCCCTACAGGAAACACCGGGGAGCTGTTTTTT. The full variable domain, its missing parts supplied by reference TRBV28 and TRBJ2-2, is DVKVTQSSRYLVKRTGEKVFLECVQDMDHENMFWYRQDPGLGLRLIYFSYDVKMKEKGDIPEGYSVSREKKERFSLILESASTNQTSMYLCASSFSPTGNTGELFFGEGSRLTVL.

The CDR3 loop reads CASSLSGTPTYEQYF. In DNA, the CDR3 is TGTGCCAGCAGTTTATCCGGGACACCTACCTACGAGCAGTACTTC. The V gene is TRBV28, the J gene TRBJ2-7; possible D gene TRBD1, 6 bases. The CDR3 is made up of 15 amino acids. V lost 1 base to trimming and J lost 2 bases, with 12 bases between them. The germline V gene encodes CDR1 MDHEN and CDR2 SYDVKM.

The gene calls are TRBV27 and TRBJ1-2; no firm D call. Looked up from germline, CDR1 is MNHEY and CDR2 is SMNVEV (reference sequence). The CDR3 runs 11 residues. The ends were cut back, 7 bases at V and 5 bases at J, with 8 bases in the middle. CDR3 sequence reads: CASTFDYGYTF. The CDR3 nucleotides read TGTGCCAGCACCTTCGATTATGGCTACACCTTC.

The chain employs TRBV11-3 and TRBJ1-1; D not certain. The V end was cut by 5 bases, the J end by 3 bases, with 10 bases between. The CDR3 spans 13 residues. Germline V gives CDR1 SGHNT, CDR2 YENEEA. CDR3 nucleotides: TGTGCCAGCAGCCCATCGGTGGACACTGAAGCTTTCTTT. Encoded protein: CASSPSVDTEAFF.

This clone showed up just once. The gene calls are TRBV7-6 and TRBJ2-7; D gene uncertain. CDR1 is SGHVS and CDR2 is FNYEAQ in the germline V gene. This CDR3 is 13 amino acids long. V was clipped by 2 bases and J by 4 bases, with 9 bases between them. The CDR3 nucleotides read TGTGCCAGCAGCTTACTCGGTAGTTACGAGCAGTACTTC. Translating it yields CASSLLGSYEQYF.

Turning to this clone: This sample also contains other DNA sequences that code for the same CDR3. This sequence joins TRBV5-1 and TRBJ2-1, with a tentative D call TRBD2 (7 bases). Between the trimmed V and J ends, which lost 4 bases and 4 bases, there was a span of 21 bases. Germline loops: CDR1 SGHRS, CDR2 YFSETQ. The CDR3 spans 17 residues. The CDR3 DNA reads TGCGCCAGCAGCCGAGGAGGGGGGGGAGTTGGGTACAATGAGCAGTTCTTC. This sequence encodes CASSRGGGGVGYNEQFF. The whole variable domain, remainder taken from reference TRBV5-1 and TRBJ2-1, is KAGVTQTPRYLIKTRGQQVTLSCSPISGHRSVSWYQQTPGQGLQFLFEYFSETQRNKGNFPGRFSGRQFSNSRSEMNVSTLELGDSALYLCASSRGGGGVGYNEQFFGPGTRLTVL.

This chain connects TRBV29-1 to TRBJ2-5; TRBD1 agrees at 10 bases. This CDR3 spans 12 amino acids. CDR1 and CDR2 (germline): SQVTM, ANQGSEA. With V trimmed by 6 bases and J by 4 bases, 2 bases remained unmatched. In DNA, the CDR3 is TGCAGCGTCGGACAGGGGGGAGAGACCCAGTACTTC. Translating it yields CSVGQGGETQYF.

CDR3 DNA sequence: TGTGCCAGCAGCACTAGGGGTGATACGCAGTATTTT. Translation: CASSTRGDTQYF. V usage is TRBV9 and J usage is TRBJ2-3, with D possibly being TRBD1 or TRBD2 (5 bases each). The CDR3 spans 12 residues. V lost 4 bases and J 6 bases, leaving 9 bases between the germline ends. CDR1 and CDR2 (germline): SGDLS, YYNGEE.

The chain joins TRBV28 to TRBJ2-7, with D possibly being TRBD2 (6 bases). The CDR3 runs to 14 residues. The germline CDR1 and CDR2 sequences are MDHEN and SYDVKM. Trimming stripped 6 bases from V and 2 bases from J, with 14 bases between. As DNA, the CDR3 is TGTGCCAGCAGATGGACGGGGGTCGCCTACGAGCAGTACTTC. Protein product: CASRWTGVAYEQYF.

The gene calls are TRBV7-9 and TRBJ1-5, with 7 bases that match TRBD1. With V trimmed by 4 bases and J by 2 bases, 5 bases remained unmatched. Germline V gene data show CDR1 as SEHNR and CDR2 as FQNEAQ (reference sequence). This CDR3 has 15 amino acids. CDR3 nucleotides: TGTGCCAGCAGCTCAAGTGGGACAGGCAATCAGCCCCAGCATTTT. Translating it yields CASSSSGTGNQPQHF.

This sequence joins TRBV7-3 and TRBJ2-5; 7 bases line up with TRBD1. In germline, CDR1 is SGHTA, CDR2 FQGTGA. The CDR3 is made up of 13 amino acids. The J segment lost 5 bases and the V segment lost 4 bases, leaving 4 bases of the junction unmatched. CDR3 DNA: TGTGCCAGCAGCTCGACAGGGCGGGAGACCCAGTACTTC. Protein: CASSSTGRETQYF.

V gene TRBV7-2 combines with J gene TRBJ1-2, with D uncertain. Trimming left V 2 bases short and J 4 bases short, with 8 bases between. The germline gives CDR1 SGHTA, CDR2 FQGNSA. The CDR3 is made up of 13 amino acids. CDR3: CASSLMAVYGYTF. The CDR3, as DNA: TGTGCCAGCAGCTTAATGGCAGTCTATGGCTACACCTTC.

CDR3 amino acids: CASSFSQLRENTGELFF. CDR3 DNA: TGTGCCAGCAGCTTTTCCCAGCTTAGAGAGAACACCGGGGAGCTGTTTTTT. V and J are TRBV7-9 and TRBJ2-2; D uncertain. Germline-derived CDR1 and CDR2 are SEHNR and FQNEAQ (reference sequence). V gave up 3 bases and J gave up 1 base, with 15 bases separating them. There are 17 residues in the CDR3. The whole variable domain, filled in from reference TRBV7-9 and TRBJ2-2, reads DTGVSQNPRHKITKRGQNVTFRCDPISEHNRLYWYRQTLGQGPEFLTYFQNEAQLEKSRLLSDRFSAERPKGSFSTLEIQRTEQGDSAMYLCASSFSQLRENTGELFFGEGSRLTVL.

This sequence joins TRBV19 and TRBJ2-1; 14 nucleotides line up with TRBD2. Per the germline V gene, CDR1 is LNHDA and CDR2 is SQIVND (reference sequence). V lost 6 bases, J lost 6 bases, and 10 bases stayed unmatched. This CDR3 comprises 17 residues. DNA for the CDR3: TGTGCCAGTAGAAAATCCTCCGGGACTAGCGGGGGCAATGAGCAGTTCTTC. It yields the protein CASRKSSGTSGGNEQFF.

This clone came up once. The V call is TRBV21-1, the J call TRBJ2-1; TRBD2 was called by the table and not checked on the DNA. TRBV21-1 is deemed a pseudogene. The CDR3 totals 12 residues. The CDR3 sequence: CASRTSSVEQFF. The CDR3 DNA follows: TGTGCCAGCAGAACCTCTAGCGTTGAGCAGTTCTTC.